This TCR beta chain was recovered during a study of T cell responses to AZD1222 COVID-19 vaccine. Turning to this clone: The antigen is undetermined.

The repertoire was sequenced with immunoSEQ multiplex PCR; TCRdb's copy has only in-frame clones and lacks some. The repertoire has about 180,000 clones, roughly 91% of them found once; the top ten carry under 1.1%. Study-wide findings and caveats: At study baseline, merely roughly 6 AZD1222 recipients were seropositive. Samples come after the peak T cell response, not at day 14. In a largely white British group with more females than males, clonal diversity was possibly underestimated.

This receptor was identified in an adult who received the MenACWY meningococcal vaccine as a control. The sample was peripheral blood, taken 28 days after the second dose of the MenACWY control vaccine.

This chain's CDR3 is CASSLDRGPSYEQYF. As DNA, the CDR3 is TGTGCCAGCAGCTTAGATCGGGGGCCATCCTACGAGCAGTACTTC. The V and J genes are TRBV7-2 and TRBJ2-7; the D gene could be TRBD1 or TRBD2 (6 bases each). Germline V CDR1 and CDR2: SGHTA, FQGNSA. The CDR3 runs 15 residues. Trimming removed 1 base at V and 1 base at J, with 11 bases between.